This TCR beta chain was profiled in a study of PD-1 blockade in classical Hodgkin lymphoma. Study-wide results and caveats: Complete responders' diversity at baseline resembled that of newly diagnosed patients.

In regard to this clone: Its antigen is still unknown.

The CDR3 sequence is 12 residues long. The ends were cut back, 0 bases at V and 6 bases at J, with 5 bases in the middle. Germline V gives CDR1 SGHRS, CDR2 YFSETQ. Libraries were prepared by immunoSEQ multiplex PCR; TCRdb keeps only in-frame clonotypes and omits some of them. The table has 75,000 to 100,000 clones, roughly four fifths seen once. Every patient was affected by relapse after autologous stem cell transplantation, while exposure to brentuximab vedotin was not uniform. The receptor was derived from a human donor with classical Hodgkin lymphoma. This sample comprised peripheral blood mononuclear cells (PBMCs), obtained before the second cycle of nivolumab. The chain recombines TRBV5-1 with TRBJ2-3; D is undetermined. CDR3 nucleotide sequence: TGCGCCAGCAGCTTGGGTTTGGATACGCAGTATTTT. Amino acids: CASSLGLDTQYF.